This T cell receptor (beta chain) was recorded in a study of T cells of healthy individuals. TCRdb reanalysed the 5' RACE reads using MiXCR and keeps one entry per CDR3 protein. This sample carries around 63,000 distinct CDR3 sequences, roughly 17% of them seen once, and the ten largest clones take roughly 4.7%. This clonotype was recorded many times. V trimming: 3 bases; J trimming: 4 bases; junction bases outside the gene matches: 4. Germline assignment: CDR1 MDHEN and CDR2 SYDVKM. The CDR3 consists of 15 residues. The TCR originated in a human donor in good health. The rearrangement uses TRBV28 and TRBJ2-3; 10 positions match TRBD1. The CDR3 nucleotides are TGTGCCAGCAGTTTGATTGGACAGGGGGCAGATACGCAGTATTTT. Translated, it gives CASSLIGQGADTQYF.